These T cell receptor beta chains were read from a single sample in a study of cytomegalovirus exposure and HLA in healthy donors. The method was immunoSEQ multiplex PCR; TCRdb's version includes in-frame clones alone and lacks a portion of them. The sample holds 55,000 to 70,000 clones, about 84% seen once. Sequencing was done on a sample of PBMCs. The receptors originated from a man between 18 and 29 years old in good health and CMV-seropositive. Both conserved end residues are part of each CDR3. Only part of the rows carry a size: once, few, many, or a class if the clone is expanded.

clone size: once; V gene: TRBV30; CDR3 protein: CAWSGTGADEQFF
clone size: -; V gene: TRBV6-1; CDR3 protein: CASSDLNRDGYTF
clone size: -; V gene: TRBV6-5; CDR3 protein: CASTTLLRDGTEAFF
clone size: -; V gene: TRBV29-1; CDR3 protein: CSAGGGTNEKLFF
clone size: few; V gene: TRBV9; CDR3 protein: CASSPTGTSVGEQYF
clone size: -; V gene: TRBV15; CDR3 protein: CATSSRTSDYEQYF
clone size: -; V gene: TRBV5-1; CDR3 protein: CASSQGDRITYEQYF
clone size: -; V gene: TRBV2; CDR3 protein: CASSYSSNEQFF
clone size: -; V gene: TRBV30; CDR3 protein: CASGQGLDNEQFF
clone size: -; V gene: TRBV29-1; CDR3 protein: CSVDKGQGHAGELFF
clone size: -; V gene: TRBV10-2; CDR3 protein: CASTETGAHEQYF
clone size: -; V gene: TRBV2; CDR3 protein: CASSARGISYNEQFF
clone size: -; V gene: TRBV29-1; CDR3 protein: CSVVHLANYGYTF
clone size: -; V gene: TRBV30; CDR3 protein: CAWSVRVAGKTYNEQFF
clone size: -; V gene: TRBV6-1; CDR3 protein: CASSEVGANTEAFF
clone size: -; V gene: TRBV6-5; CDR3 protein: CASSPQTDRGREAFF
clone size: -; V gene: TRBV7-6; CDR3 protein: CASSQTQGYGYTF
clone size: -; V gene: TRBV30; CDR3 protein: CAWDSNSVYTEAFF
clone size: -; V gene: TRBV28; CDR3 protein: CASSSGQGVAGNTIYF
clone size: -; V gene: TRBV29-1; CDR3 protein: CSAPLVMGVADEQFF
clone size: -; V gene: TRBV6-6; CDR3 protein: CASSYSRGSEGYTF
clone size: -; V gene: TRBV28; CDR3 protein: CASRKGGYEQYF
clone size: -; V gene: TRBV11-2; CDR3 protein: CASSLALSTDTQYF
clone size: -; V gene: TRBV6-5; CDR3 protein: CASISTGNEQYF
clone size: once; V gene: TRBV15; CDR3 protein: CATSLLGQMMAGYTF
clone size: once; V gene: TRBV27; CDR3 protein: CASSYDSLSGYTF
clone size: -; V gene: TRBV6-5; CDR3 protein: CASSYGAGGNEQYF
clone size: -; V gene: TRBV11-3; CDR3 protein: CASSFGVSTEAFF
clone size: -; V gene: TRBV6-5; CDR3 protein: CASSYSGGSYEQYF
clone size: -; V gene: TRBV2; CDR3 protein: CASTSLGTGLIGQPQHF
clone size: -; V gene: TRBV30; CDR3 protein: CAWAMVGNTIYF
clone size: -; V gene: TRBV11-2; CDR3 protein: CASSFQPGEGNIQYF
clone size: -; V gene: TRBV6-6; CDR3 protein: CASSLMQGPNPEAFF
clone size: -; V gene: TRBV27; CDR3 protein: CASGFGQGDTLHF
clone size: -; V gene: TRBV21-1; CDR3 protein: CASSKILSGDTQYF
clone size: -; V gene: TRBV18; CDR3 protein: CASSPEGVPQETQYF
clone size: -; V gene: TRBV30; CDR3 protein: CAWSWNRGDGELFF
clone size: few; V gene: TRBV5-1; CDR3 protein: CASSLRPSGSTDEQYF
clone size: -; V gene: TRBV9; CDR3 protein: CASSAGSWRRRDSPLHF
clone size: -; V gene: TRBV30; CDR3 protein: CAWRTGAGEKLFF
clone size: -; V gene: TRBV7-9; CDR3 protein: CASSFTGSPGELFF
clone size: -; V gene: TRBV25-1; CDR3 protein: CASGSRGSGANVLTF
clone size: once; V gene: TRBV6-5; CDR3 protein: CASSYGGQAEAFF
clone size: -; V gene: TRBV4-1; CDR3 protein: CASSHTGGPEAFF
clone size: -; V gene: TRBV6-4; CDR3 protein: CASRRNQGNTEAFF
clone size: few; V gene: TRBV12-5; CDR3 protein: CASGLSQGQVANEQFF